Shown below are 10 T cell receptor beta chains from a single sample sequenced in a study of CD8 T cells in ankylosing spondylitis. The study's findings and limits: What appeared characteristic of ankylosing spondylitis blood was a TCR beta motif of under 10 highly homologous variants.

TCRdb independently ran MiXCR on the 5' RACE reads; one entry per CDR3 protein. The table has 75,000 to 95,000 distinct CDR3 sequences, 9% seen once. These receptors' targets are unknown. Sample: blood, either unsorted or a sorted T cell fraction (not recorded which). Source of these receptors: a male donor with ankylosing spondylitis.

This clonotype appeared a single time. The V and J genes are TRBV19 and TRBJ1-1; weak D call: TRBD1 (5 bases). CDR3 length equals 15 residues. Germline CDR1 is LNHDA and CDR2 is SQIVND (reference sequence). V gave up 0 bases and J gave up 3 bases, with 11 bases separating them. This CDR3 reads CASSIDLGGDTEAFF. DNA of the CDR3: TGTGCCAGTAGTATAGATCTTGGGGGGGACACTGAAGCTTTCTTT.

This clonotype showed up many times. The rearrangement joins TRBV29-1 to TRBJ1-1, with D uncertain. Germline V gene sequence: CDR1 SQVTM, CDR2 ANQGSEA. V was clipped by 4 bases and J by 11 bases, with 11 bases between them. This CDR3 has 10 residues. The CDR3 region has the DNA TGCAGCGTTGGTCAGAACCTGGCTTTCTTT. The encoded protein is CSVGQNLAFF. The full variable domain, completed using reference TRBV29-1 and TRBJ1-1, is SAVISQKPSRDICQRGTSLTIQCQVDSQVTMMFWYRQQPGQSLTLIATANQGSEATYESGFVIDKFPISRPNLTFSTLTVSNMSPEDSSIYLCSVGQNLAFFGQGTRLTVV.

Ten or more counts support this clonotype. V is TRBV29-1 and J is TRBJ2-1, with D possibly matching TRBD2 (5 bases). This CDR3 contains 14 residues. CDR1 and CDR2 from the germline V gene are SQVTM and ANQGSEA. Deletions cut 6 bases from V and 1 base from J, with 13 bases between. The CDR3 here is CSVGRLKSYNEQFF. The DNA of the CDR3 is TGCAGCGTCGGTCGACTAAAGTCCTACAATGAGCAGTTCTTC.

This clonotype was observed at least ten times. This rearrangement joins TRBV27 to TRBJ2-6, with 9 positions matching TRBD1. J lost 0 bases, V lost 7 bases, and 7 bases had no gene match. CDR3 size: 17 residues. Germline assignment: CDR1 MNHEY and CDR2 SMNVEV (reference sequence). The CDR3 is CASTLQGANSGANVLTF. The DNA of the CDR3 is TGTGCCAGCACCTTACAGGGGGCCAACTCTGGGGCCAACGTCCTGACTTTC.

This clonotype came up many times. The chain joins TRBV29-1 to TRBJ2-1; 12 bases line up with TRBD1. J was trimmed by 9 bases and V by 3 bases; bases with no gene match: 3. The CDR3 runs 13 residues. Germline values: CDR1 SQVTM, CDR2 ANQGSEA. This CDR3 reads CSVEGQGAGEQFF. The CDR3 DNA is TGCAGCGTTGAGGGACAGGGGGCGGGTGAGCAGTTCTTC.

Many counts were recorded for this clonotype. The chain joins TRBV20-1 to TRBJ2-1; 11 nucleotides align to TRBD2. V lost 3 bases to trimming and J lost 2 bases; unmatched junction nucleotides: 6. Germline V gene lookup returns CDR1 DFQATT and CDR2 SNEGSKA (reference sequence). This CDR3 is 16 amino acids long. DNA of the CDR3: TGCAGTGCTAGGGATACTAGCGGGAGAACCTACAATGAGCAGTTCTTC. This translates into CSARDTSGRTYNEQFF.

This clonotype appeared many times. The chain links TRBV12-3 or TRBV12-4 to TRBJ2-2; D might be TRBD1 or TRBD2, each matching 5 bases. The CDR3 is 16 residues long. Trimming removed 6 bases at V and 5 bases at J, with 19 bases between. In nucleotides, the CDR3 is TGTGCCAGCAGCAAAAAAACGGGACGGAATACCGGGGAGCTGTTTTTT. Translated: CASSKKTGRNTGELFF.

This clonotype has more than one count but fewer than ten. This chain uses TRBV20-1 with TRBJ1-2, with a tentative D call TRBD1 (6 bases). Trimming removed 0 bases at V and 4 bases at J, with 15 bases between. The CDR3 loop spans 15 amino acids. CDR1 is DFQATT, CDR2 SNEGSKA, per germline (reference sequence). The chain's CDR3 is CSARDGGAVGYGYTF. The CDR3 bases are TGCAGTGCTAGAGATGGGGGGGCGGTTGGCTATGGCTACACCTTC.

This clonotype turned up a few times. Written as DNA, the CDR3 is TGCAGCGTTGAAGATCCTACAGGGAACGAAAAACTGTTTTTT. Translation: CSVEDPTGNEKLFF. V and J are TRBV29-1 and TRBJ1-4; D is perhaps TRBD1 (6 bases). V was clipped by 0 bases and J by 8 bases, with 13 bases between them. Looked up from germline, CDR1 is SQVTM and CDR2 is ANQGSEA. The CDR3 length is 14 residues.

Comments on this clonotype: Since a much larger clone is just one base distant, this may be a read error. The CDR3 is CASSLRSVRGFYGNTF. CDR3 in DNA: TGTGCCAGCAGTCTTAGGTCGGTCAGGGGCTTTTATGGCAACACCTTC. The chain recombines TRBV11-3 with TRBJ1-2, with D possibly TRBD1 on 6 matching bases. The CDR3 is 16 amino acids. CDR1 SGHNT and CDR2 YENEEA come from the germline V gene.